The 10 T cell receptor beta chains below all came from one sample that was sequenced in a study of T cell clonality in common variable immunodeficiency. Study outcomes and limitations: Common variable immunodeficiency TCR beta sequences reportedly had fewer deletions and N-nucleotide insertions.

Data came from immunoSEQ multiplex PCR; TCRdb stores just in-frame clones and leaves some out. The sample contains approximately 35,000 clones, none of them singletons. Which antigens these TCRs recognize remains unknown. What was sequenced was peripheral blood mononuclear cells. All receptors come from a human donor with common variable immunodeficiency.

Worth noting for this clone: The CDR3 end is not reached by the read, which stops 3 residues before it; the germline J gene fills it in. The J gene is TRBJ1-2, the V gene TRBV18; D is undetermined. The CDR3 contains 15 residues. Germline V CDR1 and CDR2: KGHSH, LQKENI. Trimming took 2 bases from V and 2 from J, leaving 12 bases between them. This chain's CDR3 is CASSPELPGNYGYTF. The sequenced CDR3 bases are TGTGCCAGCTCACCAGAACTCCCGGGGAACTATGGC. The complete variable domain, with remaining parts taken from reference TRBV18 and TRBJ1-2, reads NAGVMQNPRHLVRRRGQEARLRCSPMKGHSHVYWYRQLPEEGLKFMVYLQKENIIDESGMPKERFSAEFPKEGPSILRIQQVVRGDSAAYFCASSPELPGNYGYTFGSGTRLTVV.

This clone was observed a few times. An end of the junction does not agree with germline; a read error may underlie this. The observed sequence ends 3 residues before the CDR3 terminus, with the missing tail filled in from the germline J gene. V gene TRBV7-7 combines with J gene TRBJ1-1; no reliable D call. CDR3 length equals 13 residues. Germline values: CDR1 SSHAT, CDR2 FNYEAQ (reference sequence). The part of the CDR3 DNA that was read is TGTGCTAGCAGCTTAAAAAAGGACACTGAA. This gives the protein CASSLKKDTE. The whole CDR3 sequence reads CASSLKKDTEAFF.

In this sample, this clone turned up many times. Read data end 3 residues before the CDR3 end; the end is taken from the germline J gene. The V call is TRBV30, the J call TRBJ1-1, with 10 bases identical to TRBD1. V was pared by 7 bases and J by 1 base, with 12 bases of the junction left unmatched. The CDR3 runs to 16 residues. In germline, CDR1 is GTSNPN, CDR2 SVGIG (reference sequence). The sequenced part of the CDR3 DNA is TGTGCCTCGAGGTGGGGACAGGGGTTCGGGAACACTGAA. Protein sequence: CASRWGQGFGNTE. The whole CDR3 is CASRWGQGFGNTEAFF.

This clone was seen repeatedly, ten times or more. The sequence runs out 3 residues before the end of the CDR3; the remainder is reconstructed from the germline J gene. The identical CDR3 is also encoded by other nucleotide sequences in the sample. J is TRBJ1-6 and V is TRBV19; possible D gene TRBD1, 6 bases. Between the trimmed V and J ends, which lost 1 base and 7 bases, there was a span of 11 bases. Germline assignment: CDR1 LNHDA and CDR2 SQIVND (reference sequence). The CDR3 covers 15 residues. The DNA read from the CDR3 is TGTGCCAGTAGTATAGGAAGGGGGAAAAATTCACCC. Amino acids: CASSIGRGKNSP. In full, the CDR3 reads CASSIGRGKNSPLHF.

This clone has a count of ten or more. The sequenced fragment ends 3 residues before the CDR3 boundary, so the rest is inferred from the germline J gene. The chain combines TRBV5-1 with TRBJ1-5, with 8 bases fitting TRBD1. J gave up 5 bases and V 4 bases, and 5 bases lay outside the gene matches. Germline CDR1 and CDR2: SGHRS and YFSETQ. The CDR3 contains 14 residues. CDR3 DNA, as far as it was read: TGCGCCAGCAGCCCCGACAGGGGTGATCAGCCC. Encoded protein: CASSPDRGDQP. From start to end, the CDR3 is CASSPDRGDQPQHF.

This clone has only a few counts. The read halts 3 residues ahead of the CDR3 end, with the missing end drawn from the germline J gene. This rearrangement joins TRBV18 to TRBJ2-5, with a possible D match to TRBD1 (5 bases). V lost 5 bases, J lost 5 bases, and 12 bases lay in between. The CDR3 has 13 amino acids. CDR1 is KGHSH and CDR2 is LQKENI in the germline V gene. The CDR3 region is CASSTRSGETQYF. Partial CDR3 DNA: TGTGCCAGCTCAACCCGATCAGGGGAGACC.

Points on this clone: The CDR3 is cut off 3 residues early in the read; its end comes from the germline J gene. The V gene is TRBV2, the J gene TRBJ2-5, with TRBD2 as a possible D gene (7 bases). The CDR3 totals 14 residues. Per the germline V gene, CDR1 is SNHLY and CDR2 is FYNNEI. V lost 3 bases, J lost 5 bases, and 13 bases lay in between. The CDR3 loop is CASSDAGARETQYF. The covered CDR3 bases are TGTGCCAGCAGTGACGCGGGGGCCAGGGAGACC.

The sample holds many counts of this clone. The CDR3 end is not reached by the read, which stops 3 residues before it; the germline J gene fills it in. V is TRBV7-6 and J is TRBJ2-5; 10 bases line up with TRBD2. Trimming removed 4 bases from V and 5 bases from J; junction bases left unmatched: 10. From germline, CDR1 is SGHVS and CDR2 FNYEAQ. The length of the CDR3 is 16 residues. Partial CDR3 DNA: TGTGCCAGCAGCTCTACTAGCGGGGTATTTGGGGAGACC. Protein product: CASSSTSGVFGET. The whole CDR3 reads CASSSTSGVFGETQYF.

A note on this clone: Read data end 3 residues before the CDR3 end; the end is taken from the germline J gene. The V call is TRBV19, the J call TRBJ2-3; TRBD2 aligns across 7 bases. This CDR3 contains 15 residues. Germline V gives CDR1 LNHDA, CDR2 SQIVND (reference sequence). The V and J ends lost 6 bases and 6 bases, in that order; junction bases with no gene match: 12. The CDR3 is CASSPGASGGDTQYF. The covered CDR3 bases are TGTGCCAGTAGCCCTGGGGCTAGCGGTGGGGATACG.

In its sample, this clone was seen many times. The read terminates 3 residues ahead of where the CDR3 ends, so the germline J gene completes it. The chain carries TRBV7-2 and TRBJ2-5; no clear D. Trimming shortened V by 5 bases and J by 3 bases, and 4 bases separated the two germline ends. Germline V CDR1 and CDR2: SGHTA, FQGNSA. The CDR3 consists of 11 residues. CDR3 DNA, as far as it was read: TGTGCCAGCAGCCCTAAAGAGACC. It encodes CASSPKET. The whole CDR3 protein is CASSPKETQYF.